A single sample gave rise to the 29 T cell receptor beta chains below, sequenced in a study of blood T cell repertoires in COVID-19. The assay was immunoSEQ multiplex PCR, and TCRdb's table has in-frame clones only and misses some. Of roughly 160,000 clones listed, about 83% are singletons. The specimen sequenced was peripheral blood. These receptors were taken from an elderly woman with COVID-19, enrolled during active disease.

The rearrangement uses TRBV7-2 and TRBJ2-3, with D unclear. Per the germline V gene, CDR1 is SGHTA and CDR2 is FQGNSA. Trimming stripped 4 bases from V and 3 bases from J, with 8 bases between. CDR3 length: 13 residues. This CDR3 is CASSSSWTDTQYF. CDR3 coding DNA: TGTGCCAGCAGCTCCAGTTGGACAGATACGCAGTATTTT.

The chain couples TRBV25-1 to TRBJ1-2, with D perhaps matching TRBD1 (5 bases). Trimming removed 9 bases at V and 8 bases at J, with 19 bases between. The CDR3 extends over 13 amino acids. Germline V lookup: CDR1 MGHDK, CDR2 SYGVNS. The CDR3 loop reads CARTVRGYPGYTF. The DNA for the CDR3 is TGTGCCAGGACCGTCCGGGGGTATCCAGGCTACACCTTC.

The chain combines TRBV5-5 with TRBJ2-7, with D perhaps matching TRBD2 (6 bases). The germline V gene has CDR1 SGHKS and CDR2 YYEKEE (reference sequence). V shed 4 bases and J shed 5 bases, with 13 bases lying between them. The CDR3 runs to 13 residues. The CDR3, as DNA: TGTGCCAGCAGCCGGGCTAGCGTCGACGAGCAGTACTTC. Encoded protein: CASSRASVDEQYF.

The J gene is TRBJ2-3, the V gene TRBV18; D not certain. The germline V gene encodes CDR1 KGHSH and CDR2 LQKENI. The V and J ends lost 2 bases and 6 bases respectively, with 15 bases between them. The CDR3 sequence is 15 residues long. The CDR3 region has the DNA TGTGCCAGCTCACCATTACAGAACTCACGGGATACGCAGTATTTT. Translation: CASSPLQNSRDTQYF.

V gene TRBV29-1 combines with J gene TRBJ2-5; maybe TRBD1 (5 bases). Trimming left V 3 bases short and J 4 bases short, with 12 bases between. This CDR3 comprises 13 residues. The germline gives CDR1 SQVTM, CDR2 ANQGSEA. CDR3 residues: CSVEFPGLETQYF. The CDR3 DNA reads TGCAGCGTTGAGTTTCCAGGGTTAGAGACCCAGTACTTC.

The chain couples TRBV5-1 to TRBJ1-2; TRBD1 matches 10 bases. The trim removed 4 bases at V and 4 bases at J, leaving 7 bases unmatched. The CDR3 is 15 residues long. Germline V gives CDR1 SGHRS, CDR2 YFSETQ. Here the CDR3 reads CASSVRQGAIYGYTF. For the CDR3, the DNA is TGCGCCAGCAGCGTTAGACAGGGGGCCATCTATGGCTACACCTTC. Full variable domain (remainder filled in from reference TRBV5-1 and TRBJ1-2): KAGVTQTPRYLIKTRGQQVTLSCSPISGHRSVSWYQQTPGQGLQFLFEYFSETQRNKGNFPGRFSGRQFSNSRSEMNVSTLELGDSALYLCASSVRQGAIYGYTFGSGTRLTVV.

This clone has only a few counts. The gene calls are TRBV11-2 and TRBJ2-5, with 10 positions matching TRBD2. The CDR3 covers 17 residues. In germline, CDR1 is SGHAT, CDR2 FQNNGV. J lost 1 base, V lost 1 base, and 6 bases had no gene match. CDR3 coding DNA: TGTGCCAGCAGCTTAGGGGTAGCGGGAGGCTCCCAAGAGACCCAGTACTTC. It is translated as CASSLGVAGGSQETQYF.

The V call is TRBV6-5, the J call TRBJ2-7; D is possibly TRBD1 (6 bases). The V gene's germline CDR1 is MNHEY and CDR2 SVGAGI. The CDR3 loop spans 15 amino acids. V was cut by 6 bases and J by 5 bases, with 20 bases left in between. CDR3 bases: TGTGCCAGCAGCCCCCGGGGAGCAGGGGTCAACGAGCAGTACTTC. It specifies CASSPRGAGVNEQYF.

The chain uses TRBV12-1 and TRBJ2-1; whether TRBD2, the table's D call, matches the DNA was not checked. TRBV12-1 is an annotated pseudogene. CDR3 length: 12 amino acids. CDR3 residues: CASGAGYNEQFF. DNA for the CDR3: TGTGCCAGCGGGGCGGGATACAATGAGCAGTTCTTC.

The rearrangement links TRBV27 to TRBJ1-6; 8 bases are shared with TRBD1. The ends lost 3 bases at V and 7 bases at J; junction bases unmatched: 8. Germline lookup yields CDR1 MNHEY and CDR2 SMNVEV (reference sequence). CDR3 length: 16 amino acids. DNA for the CDR3: TGTGCCAGCAGTTTCGGTCAGGGGGCTTTAAATTCACCCCTCCACTTT. It encodes CASSFGQGALNSPLHF.

The gene calls are TRBV1 and TRBJ2-1; the table's D gene call, TRBD2, was not cross checked with the DNA. TRBV1 is recorded as a pseudogene. The CDR3 contains 15 residues. Here the CDR3 DNA reads TGCACCCAACTAGCGGGAGGGAGGAACTACAATGAGCAGTTCTTC. It translates to CTQLAGGRNYNEQFF.

The genes are TRBV5-5 and TRBJ2-5, with 12 bases fitting TRBD1. The CDR3 has 20 residues. Trimming removed 5 bases from V and 1 base from J; junction bases left unmatched: 18. Germline V gives CDR1 SGHKS, CDR2 YYEKEE (reference sequence). CDR3 coding DNA: TGTGCCAGCAGTCTTCGAGCGGGACAGGGGGCGCGGGGAGGCCAAGAGACCCAGTACTTC. Its protein product is CASSLRAGQGARGGQETQYF.

V and J are TRBV24-1 and TRBJ2-5, with a possible D match to TRBD1 (6 bases). Germline V lookup: CDR1 KGHDR, CDR2 SFDVKD. V lost 3 bases and J lost 5, with 15 bases in between. This CDR3 is built from 15 residues. CDR3 sequence: CATSDAGVVGETQYF. The CDR3 DNA is TGTGCCACCAGTGATGCAGGGGTAGTAGGGGAGACCCAGTACTTC.

This chain uses TRBV7-9 with TRBJ2-7, with D possibly matching TRBD2 (5 bases). Looked up from germline, CDR1 is SEHNR and CDR2 is FQNEAQ (reference sequence). Trimming left V 5 bases short and J 2 bases short, with 19 bases between. The CDR3 runs 16 residues. The CDR3, as DNA: TGTGCCAGCAGCCCTACCCTCCCCGGGGTACCCTACGAGCAGTACTTC. Translated: CASSPTLPGVPYEQYF. Full variable domain (remainder filled in from reference TRBV7-9 and TRBJ2-7): DTGVSQNPRHKITKRGQNVTFRCDPISEHNRLYWYRQTLGQGPEFLTYFQNEAQLEKSRLLSDRFSAERPKGSFSTLEIQRTEQGDSAMYLCASSPTLPGVPYEQYFGPGTRLTVT.

This chain joins TRBV19 and TRBJ1-2; no clear D. V dropped 1 base and J dropped 8 bases, with 14 bases sitting between them. CDR3 length: 14 amino acids. Germline-derived CDR1 and CDR2 are LNHDA and SQIVND (reference sequence). The CDR3 sequence is CASSIVRIPGGYTF. The CDR3 nucleotides read TGTGCCAGTAGTATAGTACGGATTCCGGGAGGCTACACCTTC.

The chain couples TRBV3-1 (or the pseudogene TRBV3-2) to TRBJ2-7, with 11 bases fitting TRBD1. From germline, CDR1 is LGHDT and CDR2 YNNKEL (reference sequence). The ends lost 2 bases at V and 3 bases at J; junction bases unmatched: 9. The length of the CDR3 is 17 residues. The CDR3 sequence is CASSQSPTGTGGYEQYF. CDR3 nucleotides: TGTGCCAGCAGCCAAAGCCCAACCGGGACAGGGGGCTACGAGCAGTACTTC.

This chain uses TRBV6-5 with TRBJ1-5, with TRBD1 identical over 8 bases. CDR3 length equals 13 residues. Germline CDR1 MNHEY, CDR2 SVGAGI. The junction had 1 base not matched to a gene; V was cut back by 4 bases and J by 5 bases. The CDR3 loop reads CASSWDRYQPQHF. As DNA, the CDR3 is TGTGCCAGCAGTTGGGACAGGTATCAGCCCCAGCATTTT.

The chain has TRBV6-1 and TRBJ2-7; 8 bases line up with TRBD1. Germline V lookup: CDR1 MNHNS, CDR2 SASEGT. CDR3 length: 14 amino acids. Germline trimming cut 7 bases from V and 0 bases from J; bases unmatched to any gene: 5. In nucleotides, the CDR3 is TGTGCCAGCACCCGGACAGGGACCTCCTACGAGCAGTACTTC. Residues: CASTRTGTSYEQYF.

For the CDR3, the DNA is TGTGCCAGCTCACCACCTCGGACAGTGCTGAACACTGAAGCTTTCTTT. Protein: CASSPPRTVLNTEAFF. The chain employs TRBV18 and TRBJ1-1; D may be TRBD1 (6 bases). With 0 bases removed from V and 0 bases from J, the gap between germline ends came to 11 bases. The length of the CDR3 is 16 residues. Germline CDR1 reads KGHSH; CDR2 reads LQKENI.

The chain carries TRBV6-2 or TRBV6-3 and TRBJ2-4; 10 bases fit TRBD2. The ends lost 2 bases at V and 0 bases at J; junction bases unmatched: 4. The CDR3 totals 17 residues. The V gene's germline CDR1 is MNHEY and CDR2 SVGEGT. The CDR3 DNA reads as TGTGCCAGCAGTTACCTAACTAGCGGGACAGCCAAAAACATTCAGTACTTC. It specifies CASSYLTSGTAKNIQYF.

This chain uses TRBV10-3 with TRBJ2-5; no firm D call. Trimming took 6 bases from V and 5 from J, leaving 13 bases between them. Germline-derived CDR1 and CDR2 are ENHRY and SYGVKD. The CDR3 covers 13 residues. CDR3 in DNA: TGTGCCATCAGGAGCCCGGGTGGGGAGACCCAGTACTTC. Translation gives CAIRSPGGETQYF.

This clone was seen a handful of times. The genes are TRBV6-1 and TRBJ1-6; perhaps TRBD1 as D (5 bases). The germline CDR1 and CDR2 sequences are MNHNS and SASEGT. Deletions cut 2 bases from V and 6 bases from J, with 14 bases between. The CDR3 loop spans 16 amino acids. This CDR3 is CASSERIGQLNSPLHF. Written as DNA, the CDR3 is TGTGCCAGCAGTGAACGTATTGGACAACTTAATTCACCCCTCCACTTT.

The chain joins TRBV5-1 to TRBJ2-7, with 14 bases matching TRBD2. Germline values: CDR1 SGHRS, CDR2 YFSETQ. The CDR3 sequence is 16 residues long. The ends lost 0 bases at V and 4 bases at J; junction bases unmatched: 3. CDR3 protein: CASSLGLAGGPYEQYF. In nucleotides, the CDR3 is TGCGCCAGCAGCTTGGGACTAGCGGGAGGGCCGTACGAGCAGTACTTC.

The rearrangement uses TRBV18 and TRBJ2-7; maybe TRBD2 (6 bases). The CDR3 spans 13 residues. Trimming took 4 bases from V and 3 from J, leaving 10 bases between them. Germline V lookup: CDR1 KGHSH, CDR2 LQKENI. The chain's CDR3 is CASSRLVSYEQYF. The DNA of the CDR3 is TGTGCCAGCTCACGACTAGTCAGCTACGAGCAGTACTTC.

This clone appeared a single time. This chain connects TRBV5-1 to TRBJ2-7, with 7 bases lining up with TRBD2. Germline CDR1 and CDR2: SGHRS and YFSETQ. CDR3 length: 15 amino acids. The J segment lost 6 bases and the V segment lost 3 bases, leaving 12 bases of the junction unmatched. CDR3 region: CASSSYGGLGGEQYF. The CDR3 DNA follows: TGCGCCAGCAGCTCCTACGGCGGACTAGGCGGCGAGCAGTACTTC.

The CDR3 spells CASSQDRAGEADTQYF. In nucleotides, the CDR3 is TGCGCCAGCAGCCAAGACCGCGCGGGAGAGGCAGATACGCAGTATTTT. The chain combines TRBV4-1 with TRBJ2-3; 7 bases are shared with TRBD2. This CDR3 spans 16 amino acids. V dropped 0 bases and J dropped 4; count of bases not matched to a gene: 7. CDR1 is MGHRA and CDR2 is YSYEKL in the germline V gene.

This clone was detected only a few times. The chain uses TRBV11-2 and TRBJ1-5; D unclear. The CDR3 has 15 amino acids. With 5 bases removed from V and 7 bases from J, the gap between germline ends came to 18 bases. CDR1 SGHAT and CDR2 FQNNGV come from the germline V gene. The CDR3 bases are TGTGCCAGCAGCCTAGGGAGTTGGGTTAGCCAGCCCCAGCATTTT. It encodes CASSLGSWVSQPQHF.

Remarks on this clone: The sample has other DNA sequences that encode this CDR3 too. J is TRBJ2-5 and V is TRBV18; 12 nucleotides line up with TRBD2. Germline lookup yields CDR1 KGHSH and CDR2 LQKENI. This CDR3 is built from 15 residues. V shed 1 base and J 4 bases; nucleotides not matched to a gene: 1. The CDR3 nucleotides are TGTGCCAGCTCACCACTGGGACTAGCGGGAGAGACCCAGTACTTC. Its translation: CASSPLGLAGETQYF.

CDR3 in amino acids: CASRDGQERNGYTF. The CDR3, as DNA: TGTGCCAGCAGGGACGGACAGGAAAGGAATGGCTACACCTTC. The rearrangement uses TRBV27 and TRBJ1-2, with 7 bases lining up with TRBD1. The V gene's germline CDR1 is MNHEY and CDR2 SMNVEV (reference sequence). With 6 bases clipped from V and 6 bases from J, the junction kept 10 bases outside the gene matches. This CDR3 comprises 14 residues.